Below, one T cell receptor (beta chain) is given with its context. These data originate in a study of control samples from healthy donors and cancer patients. The germline V gene has CDR1 MDHEN and CDR2 SYDVKM. V shed 4 bases and J 4 bases; nucleotides not matched to a gene: 13. This CDR3 is built from 17 residues. Produced via immunoSEQ multiplex PCR; TCRdb's table is partial and in-frame only. This table has 400,000 to 450,000 clones, 80% to 95% appearing once. This clonotype was sampled from a man between 40 and 49 years old with head and neck cancer. The rearrangement joins TRBV28 to TRBJ1-2; 9 positions match TRBD1. The sample consisted of PBMCs. The DNA for the CDR3 is TGTGCCAGCAGTTCGTTATACACCGGGACAGGGATCTATGGCTACACCTTC. It specifies CASSSLYTGTGIYGYTF.